These T cell receptor beta chains were read from a single sample in a study of T cells in Graves' hyperthyroidism and ophthalmopathy. TCRdb reanalysed the multiplex PCR reads using MiXCR and keeps one entry per CDR3 protein. The table records hundreds of thousands of distinct CDR3 sequences, about 20% of them present only once. The sequenced sample consisted of blood. All receptors derive from a man aged 40-49 years with Graves' ophthalmopathy. The CDR3 runs from the conserved cysteine through the conserved F or W.

J gene: TRBJ2-7; V gene: TRBV27; CDR3 protein: CASSSPGQAQVGEQYF
J gene: TRBJ1-4; V gene: TRBV13; CDR3 protein: CASSIPMGKLFF
J gene: TRBJ2-5; V gene: TRBV6-2/TRBV6-3; CDR3 protein: CASDGGPETQYF
J gene: TRBJ1-1; V gene: TRBV29-1; CDR3 protein: CSVDSVGALNTEAFF
J gene: TRBJ1-2; V gene: TRBV12-3/TRBV12-4; CDR3 protein: CASSLPEAPGYTF
J gene: TRBJ2-3; V gene: TRBV7-9; CDR3 protein: CASSPSGIKGTQYF
J gene: TRBJ2-7; V gene: TRBV7-3; CDR3 protein: CANSLDSLSSYEQYF
J gene: TRBJ2-1; V gene: TRBV28; CDR3 protein: CASSVDNEQFF
J gene: TRBJ1-2; V gene: TRBV27; CDR3 protein: CASSLGIGAHGYTF
J gene: TRBJ2-3; V gene: TRBV28; CDR3 protein: CASSPAGLSTDTQYF
J gene: TRBJ2-1; V gene: TRBV30; CDR3 protein: CAWSVPRNQYNEQFF
J gene: TRBJ1-2; V gene: TRBV18; CDR3 protein: CASSPGTGPYGYTF
J gene: TRBJ1-2; V gene: TRBV10-3; CDR3 protein: CAISSGTGHGYTF
J gene: TRBJ2-6; V gene: TRBV7-9; CDR3 protein: CASSLGSTGTGANVLTF
J gene: TRBJ2-1; V gene: TRBV5-6; CDR3 protein: CASSFLTSGRNEQFF
J gene: TRBJ1-1; V gene: TRBV27; CDR3 protein: CASSLSGRLNTEAFF
J gene: TRBJ2-3; V gene: TRBV7-9; CDR3 protein: CASSLGFGGGLGTDTQYF
J gene: TRBJ2-3; V gene: TRBV29-1; CDR3 protein: CSVADVSDTQYF
J gene: TRBJ1-1; V gene: TRBV6-1; CDR3 protein: CASSEEAGTGTEAFF
J gene: TRBJ2-3; V gene: TRBV4-3; CDR3 protein: CASSQEAGRGTDTQYF